This passage covers 9 T cell receptor beta chains from one sample sequenced in a study of T cell responses to AZD1222 COVID-19 vaccine. Profiled with immunoSEQ multiplex PCR; TCRdb holds only in-frame clones, not every one. Of just under 150,000 clones listed, approximately 90% were seen once; the top ten hold around 1.7%. The sample in question was peripheral blood, obtained 28 days after the second AZD1222 dose. These receptors all come from an adult who received the AZD1222 COVID-19 vaccine.

The chain combines TRBV27 with TRBJ2-3; D may be TRBD1 (6 bases). Trimming cost V 7 bases and J 1 base, with 9 bases left between them. Germline loops: CDR1 MNHEY, CDR2 SMNVEV (reference sequence). CDR3 size: 13 residues. CDR3 DNA: TGTGCCAGCACCAGGGGCCGCACAGATACGCAGTATTTT. It specifies CASTRGRTDTQYF.

J is TRBJ2-7 and V is TRBV29-1; 9 bases line up with TRBD1. This CDR3 region has 15 residues. Germline V gene data show CDR1 as SQVTM and CDR2 as ANQGSEA. J lost 5 bases, V lost 4 bases, and 12 bases had no gene match. CDR3 nucleotides: TGCAGCGTTGGGTACGGAGGGACAGGGTTCGACGAGCAGTACTTC. Amino acids: CSVGYGGTGFDEQYF.

The gene calls are TRBV6-5 and TRBJ2-7; 13 bases agree with TRBD2. Unmatched junction bases numbered 2, after V lost 4 bases and J lost 2 bases. CDR3 length: 15 residues. Germline-derived CDR1 and CDR2 are MNHEY and SVGAGI. The chain's CDR3 is CASSSGLAGAYEQYF. The CDR3 DNA is TGTGCCAGCAGTTCTGGACTAGCGGGAGCCTACGAGCAGTACTTC.

The chain employs TRBV28 and TRBJ1-2; D uncertain. CDR1 and CDR2 from the germline V gene are MDHEN and SYDVKM. Trimming pared 7 bases from V and 8 bases from J, leaving 17 bases between. The length of the CDR3 is 13 residues. The CDR3 DNA reads as TGTGCCAGCACTCGACCCGTATCCGGGGGCTACACCTTC. Residues: CASTRPVSGGYTF.

The chain joins TRBV19 to TRBJ2-7; 10 bases map to TRBD2. The CDR3 consists of 16 residues. Germline lookup yields CDR1 LNHDA and CDR2 SQIVND (reference sequence). J gave up 5 bases and V 4 bases, and 11 bases lay outside the gene matches. The CDR3 nucleotides read TGTGCCAGTAGTACCCTGAGTAGCGGGAGGAACAACGAGCAGTACTTC. Amino acids: CASSTLSSGRNNEQYF.

This clone has only a few counts. This sequence joins TRBV24-1 and TRBJ2-1, with 13 bases aligning to TRBD2. With 5 bases clipped from V and 5 bases from J, the junction kept 2 bases outside the gene matches. This CDR3 has 15 amino acids. Germline V CDR1 and CDR2: KGHDR, SFDVKD. The CDR3 spells CATSGGLAGDNEQFF. Written as DNA, the CDR3 is TGTGCCACCAGTGGCGGACTAGCGGGAGACAATGAGCAGTTCTTC.

The chain joins TRBV27 to TRBJ1-6; D is undetermined. V was cut by 5 bases and J by 1 base, with 12 bases left in between. This CDR3 contains 16 residues. The V gene's germline CDR1 is MNHEY and CDR2 SMNVEV (reference sequence). CDR3 in DNA: TGTGCCAGCAGTCGTACTGGGTTGTCCTATAATTCACCCCTCCACTTT. Amino acids: CASSRTGLSYNSPLHF.

The chain employs TRBV25-1 and TRBJ2-7; 7 bases match TRBD1. Germline V lookup: CDR1 MGHDK, CDR2 SYGVNS. The CDR3 has 12 residues. V dropped 5 bases and J dropped 13; count of bases not matched to a gene: 11. The chain's CDR3 is CASSSPGQAPYF. The DNA for the CDR3 is TGTGCCAGCAGTTCTCCCGGACAGGCCCCTTACTTC.

The chain couples TRBV19 to TRBJ2-5, with TRBD2 matching over 9 bases. The ends lost 1 base at V and 5 bases at J; junction bases unmatched: 8. Germline V CDR1 and CDR2: LNHDA, SQIVND (reference sequence). The CDR3 runs 16 residues. The CDR3 here is CASSIVAGGPRETQYF. For the CDR3, the DNA is TGTGCCAGTAGTATAGTTGCGGGAGGGCCCCGGGAGACCCAGTACTTC.